Listed below are T cell receptor beta chains from one sample, sequenced in a study of healthy donors' naive CD4 and CD8 T cells. TCRdb re-derived calls from the reads in MiXCR, one entry per CDR3 protein. There are some 190,000 distinct CDR3 sequences in the sample; around three quarters occur only once, and roughly 2.4% lies in the top ten. The sequencing input was naive CD4+ and CD8+ T cells sorted from blood, pooled from several donors. The receptor source for this set is a pool of human donors in good health; the sample pools cells from several healthy donors. Both conserved end residues are part of each CDR3. A D gene is named only where the DNA matches it firmly. Not all rows give a size; the values are once, few, many and, for expanded clones, a class.

D gene	clone size	V gene	J gene	CDR3 DNA	CDR3 protein
-	-	TRBV7-9	TRBJ1-5	TGTGCCAGCAGCTCTCACAGGGAATTAAGCAATCAGCCCCAGCATTTT	CASSSHRELSNQPQHF
TRBD2	-	TRBV6-5	TRBJ2-1	TGTGCCAGCAGTTACCCGAGTCCGGGACTAGGCGACAATGAGCAGTTCTTC	CASSYPSPGLGDNEQFF
-	-	TRBV29-1	TRBJ2-1	TGCAGCTCGGTGGGAGCGGGCCTAGGGAATGAGCAGTTCTTC	CSSVGAGLGNEQFF
-	-	TRBV29-1	TRBJ1-3	TGCAGCGTCTCTTATCGTACTGGAAACACCATATATTTT	CSVSYRTGNTIYF
-	-	TRBV5-1	TRBJ2-7	TGCGCCAGCTCACCTCCCGGGGGGCCGGACTACGAGCAGTACTTC	CASSPPGGPDYEQYF
-	-	TRBV29-1	TRBJ2-7	TGCAGCGCCCCCGCGCAGGCACCATCCTACGAGCAGTACTTC	CSAPAQAPSYEQYF
TRBD1	-	TRBV11-2	TRBJ2-7	TGTGCCAGCAGCTTGGGACAGATCTACGAGCAGTACTTC	CASSLGQIYEQYF
-	-	TRBV29-1	TRBJ2-7	TGCAGCGTTGGGAGTCTAGCAGAGCAGTACTTC	CSVGSLAEQYF
-	-	TRBV15	TRBJ2-3	TGTGCCACCAGCAGAGATCGGGGCACAGATACGCAGTATTTT	CATSRDRGTDTQYF
-	-	TRBV19	TRBJ2-7	TGTGCCAGTAGTATAGGCTATACCTACGAGCAGTACTTC	CASSIGYTYEQYF
-	once	TRBV4-3	TRBJ1-1	TGCGCCAGCAGCCAAGATGGGACGGTGAACACTGAAGCTTTCTTT	CASSQDGTVNTEAFF
-	-	TRBV29-1	TRBJ1-5	TGCAGCGTTGGGGCCCATCTAGATCAGCCCCAGCATTTT	CSVGAHLDQPQHF
-	-	TRBV30	TRBJ2-3	TGTGCCTGGAGTGTACCCACAGATACGCAGTATTTT	CAWSVPTDTQYF
TRBD1	-	TRBV12-3/TRBV12-4	TRBJ2-1	TGTGCCAGCAACTCCGGGACAGGGTACAATGAGCAGTTCTTC	CASNSGTGYNEQFF
-	-	TRBV4-3	TRBJ2-1	-	CASSTSGQGYNEQFF
-	-	TRBV29-1	TRBJ2-1	TGCAGCGTTGAAGGTGGGACTGTCGATGAGCAGTTCTTC	CSVEGGTVDEQFF
-	-	TRBV12-3/TRBV12-4	TRBJ1-5	TGTGCCAGCAGTCACGGCCAGCCCCAGCATTTT	CASSHGQPQHF
-	-	TRBV20-1	TRBJ1-5	TGCAGTGCAACCCAGACGGCCTTTGGACTAAGGGCCCAGCATTTT	CSATQTAFGLRAQHF
TRBD1	few	TRBV29-1	TRBJ2-1	TGCAGCGTCCAGAAACAGGGGGCGGTTTCGTACAATGAGCAGTTCTTC	CSVQKQGAVSYNEQFF
TRBD1	-	TRBV29-1	TRBJ1-3	TGCAGCGTACTGACAGGGGTCGGAAACACCATATATTTT	CSVLTGVGNTIYF
-	-	TRBV29-1	TRBJ1-3	TGCAGCGCCTGTCAGGGAAACACCATATATTTT	CSACQGNTIYF
TRBD2	-	TRBV7-2	TRBJ2-3	TGTGCCAGCAGCCCGGGACTAGCTACAGATACGCAGTATTTT	CASSPGLATDTQYF
-	few	TRBV19	TRBJ1-1	TGTGCCAGTAGTATAGGCGGAATTAAAGCTTTCTTT	CASSIGGIKAFF
-	-	TRBV5-4	TRBJ2-7	TGTGCCAGCAGCTTGTCCGGGCTCGGCGAGCAGTACTTC	CASSLSGLGEQYF
-	-	TRBV11-2	TRBJ1-1	TGTGCCAGCAGTAGGGTCCGGGGGCGATCCACTGAAGCTTTCTTT	CASSRVRGRSTEAFF
-	-	TRBV29-1	TRBJ2-7	TGCAGCGTTGAAGGGACCCAACTCTACGAGCAGTACTTC	CSVEGTQLYEQYF
-	few	TRBV27	TRBJ2-4	TGTGCCAGCGGGATCGTGGCCAAAAACATTCAGTACTTC	CASGIVAKNIQYF
-	-	TRBV19	TRBJ1-6	TGTGCCAGTAACAGCGGACCGGTGAATTCACCCCTCCACTTT	CASNSGPVNSPLHF
-	-	TRBV29-1	TRBJ2-1	TGCAGCGTTGGGCGTTCGGCCTCGTACAATGAGCAGTTCTTC	CSVGRSASYNEQFF
-	-	TRBV5-6	TRBJ2-1	TGTGCCAGCAGCTTGGGCGGCTTCGGGCTTTACAATGAGCAGTTCTTC	CASSLGGFGLYNEQFF
TRBD2	-	TRBV29-1	TRBJ2-2	TGCAGCGCCCGAAGCGGGGGGGCGAGCGGGGAGCTGTTTTTT	CSARSGGASGELFF
-	-	TRBV5-5	TRBJ1-5	TGTGCCAGCAGATCACACTCCGGGATAGATCAGCCCCAGCATTTT	CASRSHSGIDQPQHF
-	-	TRBV30	TRBJ1-1	TGTGCCTGGAGAGGACAGATGAACACTGAAGCTTTCTTT	CAWRGQMNTEAFF
TRBD1	-	TRBV5-5	TRBJ2-5	TGTGCCAGCAGCTTGGATTTGCAGGGGGCCGGAGAGACCCAGTACTTC	CASSLDLQGAGETQYF
TRBD1	-	TRBV11-2	TRBJ2-7	TGTGCCAGCAGCTTTATGGGACAGGCGTACCACGAGCAGTACTTC	CASSFMGQAYHEQYF
-	-	TRBV5-5	TRBJ2-5	TGTGCCAGCAGCTTGTCACGCCTTCTCGGCGGTGGGTTAGAAGAGACCCAGTACTTC	CASSLSRLLGGGLEETQYF
-	-	TRBV11-1	TRBJ2-2	TGTGCCAGCAGCCCTCATGTCGACGGGGAGCTGTTTTTT	CASSPHVDGELFF
-	few	TRBV29-1	TRBJ1-1	TGCAGCTCCGATGTGGACACTGAAGCTTTCTTT	CSSDVDTEAFF
TRBD1	-	TRBV29-1	TRBJ1-2	TGCAGCGTTGAAACGGGACAGAGCTATGGCTACACCTTC	CSVETGQSYGYTF
-	-	TRBV4-3	TRBJ1-1	TGCGCCAGCAGCCAAGACAGGGTGGAAGCTTTCTTT	CASSQDRVEAFF
TRBD2	-	TRBV6-2/TRBV6-3	TRBJ2-7	TGTGCCAGCAGTTGGGACCCACCCAGCGGGAGCTACGAGCAGTACTTC	CASSWDPPSGSYEQYF
TRBD1	-	TRBV7-9	TRBJ1-3	TGTGCCAGCAACTCGGGACAGGGCACACCTTTTACTGGAAACACCATATATTTT	CASNSGQGTPFTGNTIYF
TRBD1	-	TRBV29-1	TRBJ1-1	TGCAGCGTCCTGGGACAGGCTAACACTGAAGCTTTCTTT	CSVLGQANTEAFF
-	-	TRBV4-1	TRBJ1-5	TGCGCCAGCAGCCGGACGGGCTATAGGGAACAGCCCCAGCATTTT	CASSRTGYREQPQHF
TRBD2	few	TRBV18	TRBJ2-1	TGTGCCAGCTCACCCTCGGGACTAGCGGGAGTGAACAATGAGCAGTTCTTC	CASSPSGLAGVNNEQFF
-	-	TRBV20-1	TRBJ1-1	TGCAGTGCAGGTCAGGGGAACACTGAAGCTTTCTTT	CSAGQGNTEAFF
-	-	TRBV6-5	TRBJ1-2	TGTGCCAGCAGTTTCAGGGGAGGTGGCTACACCTTC	CASSFRGGGYTF
-	-	TRBV11-2	TRBJ2-1	TGTGCCAGCAGCCCAGGGCGGGATTACAATGAGCAGTTCTTC	CASSPGRDYNEQFF
TRBD1	-	TRBV15	TRBJ2-1	TGTGCCACCAGCAGGGCCGGGACAGGGGGGTTTGAGCAGTTCTTC	CATSRAGTGGFEQFF
-	-	TRBV19	TRBJ2-5	TGTGCCAGTAGTATAGGAGATGGGACCCAGTACTTC	CASSIGDGTQYF
-	-	TRBV20-1	TRBJ1-2	TGCAGTGCGACCTACAGGGAGGACTATGGCTACACCTTC	CSATYREDYGYTF
-	-	TRBV19	TRBJ1-2	TGTGCCAGTGAGGGCTATGGCTACACCTTC	CASEGYGYTF
-	-	TRBV6-5	TRBJ1-2	TGTGCCAGCAGACCCGACAGTAACTATGGCTACACCTTC	CASRPDSNYGYTF